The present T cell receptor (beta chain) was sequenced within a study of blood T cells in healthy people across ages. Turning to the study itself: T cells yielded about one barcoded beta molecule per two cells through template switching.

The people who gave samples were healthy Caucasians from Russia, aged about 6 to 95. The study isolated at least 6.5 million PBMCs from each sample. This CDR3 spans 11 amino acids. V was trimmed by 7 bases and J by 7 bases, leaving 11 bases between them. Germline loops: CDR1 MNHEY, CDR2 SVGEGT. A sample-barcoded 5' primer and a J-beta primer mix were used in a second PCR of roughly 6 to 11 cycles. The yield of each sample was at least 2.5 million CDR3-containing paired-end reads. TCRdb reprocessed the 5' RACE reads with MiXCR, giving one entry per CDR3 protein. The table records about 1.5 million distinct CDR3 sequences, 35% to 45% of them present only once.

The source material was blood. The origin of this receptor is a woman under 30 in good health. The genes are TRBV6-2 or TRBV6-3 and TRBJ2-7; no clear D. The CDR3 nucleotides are TGTGCCAGCATGCTCCACAGTGAGCAGTACTTC. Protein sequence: CASMLHSEQYF.